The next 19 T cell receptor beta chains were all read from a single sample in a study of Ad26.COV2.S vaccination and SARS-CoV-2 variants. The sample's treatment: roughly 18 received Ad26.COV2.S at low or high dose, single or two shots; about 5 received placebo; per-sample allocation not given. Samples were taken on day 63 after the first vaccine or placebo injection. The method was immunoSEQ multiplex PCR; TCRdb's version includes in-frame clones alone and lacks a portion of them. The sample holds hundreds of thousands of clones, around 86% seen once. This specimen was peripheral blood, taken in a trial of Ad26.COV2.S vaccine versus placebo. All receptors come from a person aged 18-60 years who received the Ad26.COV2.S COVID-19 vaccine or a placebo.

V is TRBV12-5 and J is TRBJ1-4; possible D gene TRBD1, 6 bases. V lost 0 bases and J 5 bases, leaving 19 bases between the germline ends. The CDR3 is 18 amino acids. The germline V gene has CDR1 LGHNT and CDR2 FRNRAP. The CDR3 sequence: CASGLVRVIQGNNEKLFF. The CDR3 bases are TGTGCTAGTGGTTTGGTACGGGTAATCCAGGGGAACAATGAAAAACTGTTTTTT.

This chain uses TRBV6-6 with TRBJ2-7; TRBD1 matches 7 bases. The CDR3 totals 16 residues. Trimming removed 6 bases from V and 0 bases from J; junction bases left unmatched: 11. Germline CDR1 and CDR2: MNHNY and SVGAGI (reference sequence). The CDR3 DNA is TGTGCCAGCAGCGACCTCAGACAGGGAAACTCCTACGAGCAGTACTTC. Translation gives CASSDLRQGNSYEQYF.

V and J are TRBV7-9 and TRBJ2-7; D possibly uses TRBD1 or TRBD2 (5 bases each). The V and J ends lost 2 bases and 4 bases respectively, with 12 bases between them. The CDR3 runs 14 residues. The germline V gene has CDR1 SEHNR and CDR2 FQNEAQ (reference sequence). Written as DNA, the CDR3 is TGTGCCAGCAGCTTACAGGGAGAAAGATACGAGCAGTACTTC. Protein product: CASSLQGERYEQYF.

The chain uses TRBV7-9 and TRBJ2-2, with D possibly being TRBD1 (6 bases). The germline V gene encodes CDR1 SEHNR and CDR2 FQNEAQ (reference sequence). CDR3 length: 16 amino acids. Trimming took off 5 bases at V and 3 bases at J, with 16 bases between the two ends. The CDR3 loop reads CASSHGAGAYTGELFF. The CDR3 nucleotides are TGTGCCAGCAGCCATGGGGCAGGGGCCTACACCGGGGAGCTGTTTTTT.

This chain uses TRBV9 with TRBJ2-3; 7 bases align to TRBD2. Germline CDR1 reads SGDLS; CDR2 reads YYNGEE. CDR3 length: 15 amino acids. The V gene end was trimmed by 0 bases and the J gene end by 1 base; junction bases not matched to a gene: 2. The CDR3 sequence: CASSVVAGGTDTQYF. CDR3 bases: TGTGCCAGCAGCGTAGTGGCGGGGGGCACAGATACGCAGTATTTT.

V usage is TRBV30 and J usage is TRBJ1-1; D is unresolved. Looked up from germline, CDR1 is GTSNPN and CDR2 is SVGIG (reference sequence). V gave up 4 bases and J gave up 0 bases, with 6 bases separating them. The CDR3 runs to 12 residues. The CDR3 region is CAWKLVNTEAFF. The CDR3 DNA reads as TGTGCCTGGAAATTAGTGAACACTGAAGCTTTCTTT.

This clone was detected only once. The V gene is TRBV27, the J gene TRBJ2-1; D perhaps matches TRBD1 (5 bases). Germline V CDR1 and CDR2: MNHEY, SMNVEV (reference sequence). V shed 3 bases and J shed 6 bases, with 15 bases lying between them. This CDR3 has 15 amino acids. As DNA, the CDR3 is TGTGCCAGCAGTTTCGCCAGGGTGATGTTCAATGAGCAGTTCTTC. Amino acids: CASSFARVMFNEQFF.

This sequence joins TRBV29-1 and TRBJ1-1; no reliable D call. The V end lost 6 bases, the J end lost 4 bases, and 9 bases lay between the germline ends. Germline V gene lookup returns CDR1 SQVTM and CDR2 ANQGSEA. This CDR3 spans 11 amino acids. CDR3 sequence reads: CSVPGATEAFF. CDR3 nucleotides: TGCAGCGTCCCGGGAGCCACTGAAGCTTTCTTT. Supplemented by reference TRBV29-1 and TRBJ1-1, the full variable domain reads SAVISQKPSRDICQRGTSLTIQCQVDSQVTMMFWYRQQPGQSLTLIATANQGSEATYESGFVIDKFPISRPNLTFSTLTVSNMSPEDSSIYLCSVPGATEAFFGQGTRLTVV.

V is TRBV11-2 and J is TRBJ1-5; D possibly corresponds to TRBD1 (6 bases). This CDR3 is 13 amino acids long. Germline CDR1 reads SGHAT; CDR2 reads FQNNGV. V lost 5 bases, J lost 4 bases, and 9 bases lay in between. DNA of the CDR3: TGTGCCAGCAGCCAGGACAGTAATCAGCCCCAGCATTTT. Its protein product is CASSQDSNQPQHF.

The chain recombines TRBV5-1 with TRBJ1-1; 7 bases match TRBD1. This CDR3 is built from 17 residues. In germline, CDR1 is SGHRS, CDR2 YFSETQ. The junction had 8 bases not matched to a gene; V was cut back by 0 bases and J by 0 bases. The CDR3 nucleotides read TGCGCCAGCAGCTTGGATGGGACAGCCCACATGAACACTGAAGCTTTCTTT. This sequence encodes CASSLDGTAHMNTEAFF. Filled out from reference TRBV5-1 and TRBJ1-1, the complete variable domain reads KAGVTQTPRYLIKTRGQQVTLSCSPISGHRSVSWYQQTPGQGLQFLFEYFSETQRNKGNFPGRFSGRQFSNSRSEMNVSTLELGDSALYLCASSLDGTAHMNTEAFFGQGTRLTVV.

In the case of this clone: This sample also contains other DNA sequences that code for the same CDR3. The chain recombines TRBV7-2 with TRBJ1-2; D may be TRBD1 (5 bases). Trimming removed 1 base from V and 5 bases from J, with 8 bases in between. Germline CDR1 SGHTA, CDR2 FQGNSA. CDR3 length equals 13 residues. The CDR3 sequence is CASSLEAGYGYTF. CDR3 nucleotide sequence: TGTGCCAGCAGCTTAGAGGCAGGGTATGGCTACACCTTC.

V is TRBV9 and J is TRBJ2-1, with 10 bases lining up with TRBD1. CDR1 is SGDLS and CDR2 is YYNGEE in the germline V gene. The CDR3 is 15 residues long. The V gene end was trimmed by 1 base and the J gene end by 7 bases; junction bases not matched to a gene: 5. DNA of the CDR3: TGTGCCAGCAGCGTACTTCGGGACAGGGGAAATGAGCAGTTCTTC. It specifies CASSVLRDRGNEQFF.

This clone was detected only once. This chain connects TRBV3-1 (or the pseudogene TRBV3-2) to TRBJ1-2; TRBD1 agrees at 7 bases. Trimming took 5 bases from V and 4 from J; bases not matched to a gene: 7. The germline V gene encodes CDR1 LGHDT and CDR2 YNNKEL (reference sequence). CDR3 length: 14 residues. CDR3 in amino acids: CASSNRGGGYGYTF. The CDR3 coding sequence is TGTGCCAGCAGCAACAGGGGTGGCGGCTATGGCTACACCTTC.

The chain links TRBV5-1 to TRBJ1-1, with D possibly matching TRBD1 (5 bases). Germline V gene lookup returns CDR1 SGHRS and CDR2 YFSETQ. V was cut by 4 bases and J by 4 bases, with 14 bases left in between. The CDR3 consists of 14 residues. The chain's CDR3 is CASSGGHLGTEAFF. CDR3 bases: TGCGCCAGCAGCGGAGGACATTTGGGCACTGAAGCTTTCTTT.

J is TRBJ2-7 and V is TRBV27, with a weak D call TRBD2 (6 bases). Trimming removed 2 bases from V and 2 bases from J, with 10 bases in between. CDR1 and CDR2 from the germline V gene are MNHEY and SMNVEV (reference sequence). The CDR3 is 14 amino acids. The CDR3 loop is CASSLGGVTYEQYF. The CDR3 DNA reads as TGTGCCAGCAGTTTAGGCGGGGTCACCTACGAGCAGTACTTC.

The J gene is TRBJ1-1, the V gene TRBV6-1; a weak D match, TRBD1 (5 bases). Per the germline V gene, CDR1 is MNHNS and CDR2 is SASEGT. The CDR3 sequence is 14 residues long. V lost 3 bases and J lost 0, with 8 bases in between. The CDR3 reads CASSDGTLNTEAFF. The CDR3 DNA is TGTGCCAGCAGTGACGGGACTTTGAACACTGAAGCTTTCTTT.

For the CDR3, the DNA is TGTGCCAGCAGCCAAGGCGCCCCGGGACAGGCTGGAAACACCATATATTTT. Its protein is CASSQGAPGQAGNTIYF. The V and J genes are TRBV3-1 (or the pseudogene TRBV3-2) and TRBJ1-3, with 8 nucleotides matching TRBD1. V dropped 1 base and J dropped 2; count of bases not matched to a gene: 7. Per germline, CDR1 LGHDT and CDR2 YNNKEL (reference sequence). The CDR3 is 17 residues long.

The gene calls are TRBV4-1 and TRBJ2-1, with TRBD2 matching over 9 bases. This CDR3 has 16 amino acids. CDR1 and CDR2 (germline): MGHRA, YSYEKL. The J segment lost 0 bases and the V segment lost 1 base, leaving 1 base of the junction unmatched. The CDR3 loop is CASSQVRGGSYNEQFF. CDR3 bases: TGCGCCAGCAGCCAAGTGCGGGGGGGCTCCTACAATGAGCAGTTCTTC.

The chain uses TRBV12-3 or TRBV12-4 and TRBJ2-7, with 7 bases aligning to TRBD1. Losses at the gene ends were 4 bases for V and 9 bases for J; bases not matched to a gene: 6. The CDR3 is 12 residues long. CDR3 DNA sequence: TGTGCCAGCAGTTGGGACAGTCAATCGCAGTACTTC. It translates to CASSWDSQSQYF.